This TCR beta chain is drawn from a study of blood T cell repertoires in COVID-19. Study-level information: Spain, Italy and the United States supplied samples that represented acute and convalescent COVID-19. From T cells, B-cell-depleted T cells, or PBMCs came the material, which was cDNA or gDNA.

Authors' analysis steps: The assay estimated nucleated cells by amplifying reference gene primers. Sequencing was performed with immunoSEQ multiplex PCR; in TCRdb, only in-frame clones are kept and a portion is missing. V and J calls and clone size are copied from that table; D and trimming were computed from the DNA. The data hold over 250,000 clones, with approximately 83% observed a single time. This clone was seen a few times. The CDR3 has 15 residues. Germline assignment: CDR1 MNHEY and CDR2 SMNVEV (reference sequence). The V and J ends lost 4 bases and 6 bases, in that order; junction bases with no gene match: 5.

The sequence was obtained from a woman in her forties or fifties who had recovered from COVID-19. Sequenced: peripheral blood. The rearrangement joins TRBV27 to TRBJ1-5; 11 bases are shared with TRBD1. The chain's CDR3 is CASSSGQGAGQPQHF. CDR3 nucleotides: TGTGCCAGCAGTTCAGGACAGGGGGCGGGTCAGCCCCAGCATTTT.